These 23 T cell receptor beta chains share one sample of origin, sequenced in a study of blood T cell repertoires in COVID-19. The table came from immunoSEQ multiplex PCR; TCRdb's copy has only in-frame clones and leaves some out. There are approximately 70,000 clones in the sample; 75% to 95% occur only once, and 4.8% lies in the top ten. Sequences were obtained from peripheral blood. The receptors come from an older woman with active COVID-19.

The rearrangement links TRBV28 to TRBJ2-3; 8 bases are a match to TRBD2. The CDR3 spans 20 residues. The trim removed 2 bases at V and 1 base at J, leaving 17 bases unmatched. CDR1 MDHEN and CDR2 SYDVKM come from the germline V gene. The CDR3 here is CASSLGLVSGSGSGTDTQYF. The CDR3 region has the DNA TGTGCCAGCAGTTTAGGTCTGGTGAGCGGGAGTGGTTCCGGCACAGATACGCAGTATTTT.

The rearrangement uses TRBV19 and TRBJ2-4; D perhaps matches TRBD1 (5 bases). This CDR3 has 15 amino acids. Between the trimmed V and J ends, which lost 7 bases and 7 bases, there was a span of 20 bases. Germline assignment: CDR1 LNHDA and CDR2 SQIVND (reference sequence). The CDR3 DNA reads as TGTGCCAGTACCTCCAGAAGGGGCGACGGCAACATTCAGTACTTC. Encoded protein: CASTSRRGDGNIQYF.

The CDR3 reads CASRLVSSGANVLTF. CDR3 DNA: TGTGCCAGCAGGCTAGTGAGCTCTGGGGCCAACGTCCTGACTTTC. The chain has TRBV6-5 and TRBJ2-6; D unclear. CDR1 and CDR2 (germline): MNHEY, SVGAGI. This CDR3 region has 15 residues. V gave up 6 bases and J gave up 0 bases, with 9 bases separating them.

This CDR3 reads CASSQDPTARGQPQHF. Written as DNA, the CDR3 is TGTGCCAGCAGCCAAGACCCCACCGCGAGAGGCCAGCCCCAGCATTTT. The V and J genes are TRBV4-2 and TRBJ1-5; D gene unclear. The CDR3 has 16 residues. V lost 0 bases, J lost 7 bases, and 16 bases lay in between. CDR1 and CDR2 from the germline V gene are LGHNA and YNFKEQ.

In its sample, this clone was seen once. The gene calls are TRBV4-1 and TRBJ1-4; 7 bases are a match to TRBD1. J was trimmed by 4 bases and V by 4 bases; bases with no gene match: 9. The CDR3 has 16 amino acids. Germline CDR1 MGHRA, CDR2 YSYEKL. The CDR3 here is CASSLHGQAYNEKLFF. The CDR3 DNA is TGCGCCAGCAGCCTACACGGACAGGCGTATAATGAAAAACTGTTTTTT.

The gene calls are TRBV6-5 and TRBJ2-7; maybe TRBD1 (5 bases). The CDR3 contains 14 residues. Trimming removed 8 bases from V and 2 bases from J, with 16 bases in between. CDR1 is MNHEY, CDR2 SVGAGI, per germline. CDR3 region: CASSQGLQPYEQYF. CDR3 in DNA: TGTGCCAGCTCGCAGGGCCTCCAGCCCTACGAGCAGTACTTC.

This clone has more than one count but fewer than ten. J is TRBJ1-1 and V is TRBV27, with 7 bases lining up with TRBD1. V lost 5 bases, J lost 4 bases, and 10 bases stayed unmatched. Germline CDR1 is MNHEY and CDR2 is SMNVEV (reference sequence). The CDR3 consists of 15 residues. CDR3 loop: CASSAYRQGFTEAFF. The CDR3 region has the DNA TGTGCCAGCAGTGCCTACAGACAGGGATTCACTGAAGCTTTCTTT.

The chain has TRBV27 and TRBJ1-6; 9 bases line up with TRBD1. The CDR3 contains 16 residues. The ends lost 4 bases at V and 7 bases at J; junction bases unmatched: 8. The germline V gene encodes CDR1 MNHEY and CDR2 SMNVEV (reference sequence). As DNA, the CDR3 is TGTGCCAGCAGTTCACTCACAGGGGGCGTAAATTCACCCCTCCACTTT. It yields the protein CASSSLTGGVNSPLHF.

The chain is built from TRBV4-2 and TRBJ2-7; D might be TRBD2 (5 bases). CDR1 is LGHNA and CDR2 is YNFKEQ in the germline V gene. The V gene lost 2 bases and the J gene lost 4 bases, with 9 bases spanning the gap. The CDR3 runs to 13 residues. The CDR3 loop is CASSQTTRYEQYF. CDR3 nucleotide sequence: TGTGCCAGCAGCCAAACTACTAGATACGAGCAGTACTTC.

The chain employs TRBV6-2 or TRBV6-3 and TRBJ1-2; TRBD1 might be the D (6 bases). There are 15 residues in the CDR3. Germline-derived CDR1 and CDR2 are MNHEY and SVGEGT. V was clipped by 5 bases and J by 8 bases, with 21 bases between them. CDR3: CASSAAGGRSYGYTF. The CDR3 DNA follows: TGTGCCAGCAGTGCCGCCGGGGGGCGAAGCTACGGCTACACCTTC.

This clone was seen just once. The chain links TRBV5-1 to TRBJ2-2; 7 nucleotides align to TRBD1. The CDR3 sequence is 15 residues long. V shed 4 bases and J 3 bases; nucleotides not matched to a gene: 6. Germline V CDR1 and CDR2: SGHRS, YFSETQ. The CDR3 region is CASSTTTGYTGELFF. CDR3 nucleotide sequence: TGCGCCAGCAGCACAACGACAGGGTACACCGGGGAGCTGTTTTTT.

CDR3 sequence: CASSLQGTSRRDEQFF. CDR3 in DNA: TGCGCCAGCAGCTTGCAGGGCACTTCCCGCCGCGATGAGCAGTTCTTC. The rearrangement joins TRBV5-1 to TRBJ2-1, with TRBD1 as a possible D gene (5 bases). Germline V CDR1 and CDR2: SGHRS, YFSETQ. The length of the CDR3 is 16 residues. V was shortened by 1 base and J by 8 bases, with 19 bases between the two germline ends.

This chain links TRBV7-2 with TRBJ2-3, with 9 bases lining up with TRBD2. The germline V gene has CDR1 SGHTA and CDR2 FQGNSA. The CDR3 covers 17 residues. After removal of 5 bases from V and 2 bases from J, the junction contained 11 bases not matched to a gene. Here the CDR3 reads CASSAGGGLGSTDTQYF. As DNA, the CDR3 is TGTGCCAGCAGCGCGGGAGGGGGTTTGGGATCCACAGATACGCAGTATTTT.

The genes are TRBV28 and TRBJ1-1, with a weak D call TRBD1 (6 bases). From germline, CDR1 is MDHEN and CDR2 SYDVKM. Between the trimmed V and J ends, which lost 5 bases and 9 bases, there was a span of 13 bases. This CDR3 is built from 12 residues. The CDR3 DNA reads as TGTGCCAGCAGTCTACAGGGAAAGAAAGCTTTCTTT. Translated: CASSLQGKKAFF.

The chain recombines TRBV6-6 with TRBJ1-1; D is undetermined. Trimming removed 2 bases at V and 5 bases at J, with 9 bases between. The CDR3 has 13 amino acids. Per the germline V gene, CDR1 is MNHNY and CDR2 is SVGAGI (reference sequence). The CDR3 reads CASSYRPGTEAFF. DNA for the CDR3: TGTGCCAGCAGTTACCGTCCCGGGACTGAAGCTTTCTTT.

This clone is classed as medium-sized. This chain links TRBV11-2 with TRBJ2-1, with D unresolved. V lost 5 bases and J lost 4, with 18 bases in between. The CDR3 is 16 residues long. Germline CDR1 is SGHAT and CDR2 is FQNNGV. CDR3 sequence: CASSDSNSDIYNEQFF. For the CDR3, the DNA is TGTGCCAGCAGCGATTCGAATTCAGACATTTACAATGAGCAGTTCTTC.

The gene calls are TRBV12-3 or TRBV12-4 and TRBJ1-2; no definite D call. The CDR3 runs 13 residues. V was clipped by 6 bases and J by 1 base, with 9 bases between them. CDR3 amino acids: CASSPSSNYGYTF. CDR3 sequence (DNA): TGTGCCAGCAGCCCATCGAGTAACTATGGCTACACCTTC.

This clone was counted a few times. The chain couples TRBV7-2 to TRBJ1-6; TRBD1 might be the D (5 bases). The CDR3 runs 16 residues. V lost 5 bases, J lost 7 bases, and 18 bases lay in between. Germline V gene sequence: CDR1 SGHTA, CDR2 FQGNSA. CDR3 protein: CASSPQVGRINSPLHF. CDR3 nucleotide sequence: TGTGCCAGCAGCCCACAGGTTGGGCGGATAAATTCACCCCTCCACTTT. Filled out from reference TRBV7-2 and TRBJ1-6, the complete variable domain reads GAGVSQSPSNKVTEKGKDVELRCDPISGHTALYWYRQSLGQGLEFLIYFQGNSAPDKSGLPSDRFSAERTGGSVSTLTIQRTQQEDSAVYLCASSPQVGRINSPLHFGNGTRLTVT.

Points on this clone: A junction end diverges from the germline sequence, so it may reflect a read error. The gene calls are TRBV5-1 and TRBJ2-1; 7 bases agree with TRBD1. Germline V CDR1 and CDR2: SGHRS, YFSETQ. This CDR3 region has 12 residues. The CDR3 DNA follows: TGCGCCAGCAGGTTGGGGACAGCGGAGCAGTTCTTC. Protein product: CASRLGTAEQFF.

This chain joins TRBV14 and TRBJ2-5, with 9 nucleotides matching TRBD1. The CDR3 has 16 residues. The trim removed 1 base at V and 5 bases at J, leaving 8 bases unmatched. Germline values: CDR1 SGHDN, CDR2 FVKESK. CDR3 protein: CASSQGTGGLRETQYF. The CDR3 region has the DNA TGTGCCAGCAGCCAAGGCACAGGGGGCTTGAGGGAGACCCAGTACTTC.

The rearrangement links TRBV19 to TRBJ2-5, with 13 bases identical to TRBD2. The CDR3 contains 13 residues. Trimming at V came to 6 bases and at J to 5 bases, leaving 0 bases not matched to a gene. CDR1 is LNHDA, CDR2 SQIVND, per germline (reference sequence). The CDR3 here is CASRTSGRETQYF. The CDR3 coding sequence is TGTGCCAGTAGGACTAGCGGGAGGGAGACCCAGTACTTC.

V is TRBV5-1 and J is TRBJ1-1; 7 bases match TRBD1. The CDR3 sequence is 18 residues long. Germline values: CDR1 SGHRS, CDR2 YFSETQ. Trimming at V came to 4 bases and at J to 4 bases, leaving 19 bases not matched to a gene. CDR3 protein: CASSPRPGQTPERTEAFF. In nucleotides, the CDR3 is TGCGCCAGCAGCCCCAGACCGGGACAGACGCCGGAACGCACTGAAGCTTTCTTT.

The rearrangement joins TRBV5-4 to TRBJ2-3, with 10 bases lining up with TRBD2. Germline trimming cut 3 bases from V and 3 bases from J; bases unmatched to any gene: 10. Germline CDR1 SGHNT, CDR2 YYREEE (reference sequence). The CDR3 runs to 17 residues. CDR3 nucleotide sequence: TGTGCCAGCAGCTACCGATCACTAGCGGGAAAGACAGATACGCAGTATTTT. Its protein product is CASSYRSLAGKTDTQYF.